This is a list of T cell receptor beta chains from one sample in a study of shared clonotypes between healthy human individuals. The protocol was immunoSEQ multiplex PCR, while the TCRdb copy is restricted to in-frame clones and leaves out a portion. Among 2 million to 2.5 million clones, about 92% were seen once, and the ten largest hold 1.5% to 2%. The material sequenced was naive CD8+ T cells from PBMCs. These receptors all stem from a man aged 18 to 29 in good health. Some clones in this sample may be carry-over from other donors' samples. Each CDR3 is given with its conserved first and last residue. A D gene is named only where the DNA matches it firmly. Clone sizes are given selectively: once, few, many, or a class where the clone is expanded.

>TRBV6-1|-|-|TRBJ2-7
TGTGCCAGCAGTGAATCAGTACGGTCCCTTCTGAAGCAGTACTTC
CASSESVRSLLKQYF
>TRBV28|-|-|TRBJ2-7
TGTGCCAGCAGTTTGGCCGTACGGGACGAGCAGTACTTC
CASSLAVRDEQYF
>TRBV7-9|-|-|TRBJ2-7
TGTGCCAGCAGCACCTCACAGTATTCCTACGAGCAGTACTTC
CASSTSQYSYEQYF
>TRBV5-1|TRBD1|-|TRBJ1-2
TGCGCCAGCAGCTTGATCCGGGACAGGGGAGATGGCTACACCTTC
CASSLIRDRGDGYTF
>TRBV27|-|-|TRBJ2-2
TGTGCCAGCAGTGGGCGGATGCCCGGGGAGCTGTTTTTT
CASSGRMPGELFF
>TRBV11-1|-|-|TRBJ2-2
TGTGCCAGCAGCTTGACCACCGGGGAGCTGTTTTTT
CASSLTTGELFF
>TRBV11-1|TRBD1|-|TRBJ1-1
TGTGCCAGCAGCTTTACCAGGGGGACTGAAGCTTTCTTT
CASSFTRGTEAFF
>TRBV18|-|-|TRBJ1-5
TGTGCCAGCTCACCACCCTTGGGGGGCGGCCAGCCCCAGCATTTT
CASSPPLGGGQPQHF
>TRBV7-2|TRBD2|-|TRBJ2-1
TGTGCCAGCAGCTTGCTAGCGGGACTATACAATGAGCAGTTCTTC
CASSLLAGLYNEQFF
>TRBV6-5|-|-|TRBJ1-1
TGTGCCAGCAGACGGACATTGGCAGGGAACACTGAAGCTTTCTTT
CASRRTLAGNTEAFF
>TRBV28|TRBD2|-|TRBJ2-7
TGTGCCAGCAGTCTGGTGGCTAGCGGAACCTACGAGCAGTACTTC
CASSLVASGTYEQYF
>TRBV7-9|-|few|TRBJ1-2
TGTGCCAGCAGCCCTCAAGTCTATGGCTACACCTTC
CASSPQVYGYTF
>TRBV27|-|few|TRBJ2-5
TGTGCCAGCAGTTTCTCAGGGTCGGAGACCCAGTACTTC
CASSFSGSETQYF
>TRBV4-2|-|-|TRBJ2-2
TGTGCCAGCAGCCCTGAGGTAGGGTACACCGGGGAGCTGTTTTTT
CASSPEVGYTGELFF
>TRBV25-1|-|-|TRBJ2-7
TGTGCCAGCAGTGAACTGGGTTCCCCCGACGAGCAGTACTTC
CASSELGSPDEQYF
>TRBV14|TRBD1|-|TRBJ1-4
TGTGCCAGCAGCCGACCCGACAGGGGGCGAAAACTGTTTTTT
CASSRPDRGRKLFF
>TRBV10-3|-|-|TRBJ1-2
TGTGCCATCAGTGAGTCAAGCATCAGTAACTATGGCTACACCTTC
CAISESSISNYGYTF
>TRBV29-1|TRBD1|-|TRBJ1-4
TGCAGCGTTCGAGGACAGGGGAATGAAAAACTGTTTTTT
CSVRGQGNEKLFF
>TRBV19|TRBD2|once|TRBJ2-3
TGTGCCAGTAGTATGGAGGGGGGACTAGTAGCAGATACGCAGTATTTT
CASSMEGGLVADTQYF
>TRBV27|-|-|TRBJ2-7
TGTGCCAGCAGCTACGGGACGGCTCCCCGATACGAGCAGTACTTC
CASSYGTAPRYEQYF
>TRBV6-5|-|-|TRBJ1-1
TGTGCCAGCAGTTCGTCGTTGGGCACTGAAGCTTTCTTT
CASSSSLGTEAFF
>TRBV6-5|TRBD2|-|TRBJ2-7
TGTGCCAGCAGTTACGCGGCTAGCGGGAGCTACGAGCAGTACTTC
CASSYAASGSYEQYF
>TRBV4-2|-|-|TRBJ2-1
TGTGCCAGCAGCAAAGAGTCGAATACATGGGCCTACAATGAGCAGTTCTTC
CASSKESNTWAYNEQFF
>TRBV16|TRBD1|-|TRBJ2-7
TGTGCCAGCAGCCTCCCGTTAGGACAGGGCCAAAACGAGCAGTACTTC
CASSLPLGQGQNEQYF
>TRBV7-2|-|-|TRBJ1-2
TGTGCCAGCAGCCCCAGAGGTAACCTGTATGGCTACACCTTC
CASSPRGNLYGYTF
>TRBV9|TRBD2|-|TRBJ2-5
TGTGCCAGCAGCCGGACTAGCGGACAAGAGACCCAGTACTTC
CASSRTSGQETQYF
>TRBV27|-|-|TRBJ2-3
TGTGCCAGCAGTTTATTCCTGGGGGCGCATCTTGGAGATACGCAGTATTTT
CASSLFLGAHLGDTQYF
>TRBV9|TRBD2|-|TRBJ2-7
TGTGCCAGCAGCGTGGCTGGGACTAGCGTTTTCTACGAGCAGTACTTC
CASSVAGTSVFYEQYF
>TRBV7-8|-|-|TRBJ2-7
TGTGCCAGCAGCTTGGAAAGAGGGTTTGTCGGATCCTACGAGCAGTACTTC
CASSLERGFVGSYEQYF
>TRBV5-8|-|-|TRBJ2-1
TGTGCCAGCAGCCCCAACAATGAGCAGTTCTTC
CASSPNNEQFF
>TRBV4-1|-|-|TRBJ1-4
TGCGCCAGCAGCCAAGTCAGAGGGGATGAAAAACTGTTTTTT
CASSQVRGDEKLFF
>TRBV9|-|-|TRBJ2-1
TGTGCCAGCAGCGTATCTCTACCCTCGCTGGACAGACAGTACAATGAGCAGTTCTTC
CASSVSLPSLDRQYNEQFF
>TRBV9|TRBD1|-|TRBJ2-7
TGTGCCAGCAGCGACCCGGGACAGGACCACGGACCGACCTACGAGCAGTACTTC
CASSDPGQDHGPTYEQYF
>TRBV7-6|-|-|TRBJ2-1
TGTGCCAGCAGCTCTAGAGGGAGCTCCTACAATGAGCAGTTCTTC
CASSSRGSSYNEQFF
>TRBV28|TRBD1|-|TRBJ2-1
TGTGCCAGCAGTTTCCCCACGGGGACAGCAATAAGGGGTGAGCAGTTCTTC
CASSFPTGTAIRGEQFF
>TRBV5-6|TRBD1|-|TRBJ1-4
TGTGCCAGCAAGGGACAGGAGAATGAAAAACTGTTTTTT
CASKGQENEKLFF
>TRBV5-1|-|-|TRBJ2-7
TGCGCCAGCAGCCCGGGACTTGCTTTCACGAACGAGCAGTACTTC
CASSPGLAFTNEQYF
>TRBV28|-|-|TRBJ2-3
TGTGCCAGCAGTCAGGTCTTAGCGGCAGATACGCAGTATTTT
CASSQVLAADTQYF
>TRBV7-2|-|-|TRBJ2-3
TGTGCCAGCAGCTTAGTAAGGGGGGCCTCGGCCACAGATACGCAGTATTTT
CASSLVRGASATDTQYF